The 21 T cell receptor beta chains given below trace back to one sample, sequenced in a study of cytomegalovirus exposure and HLA in healthy donors. Both 60 Vbeta primers and 13 Jbeta primers went into the PCR. Produced via immunoSEQ multiplex PCR; TCRdb's table is partial and in-frame only. Counted here are fewer than 200,000 clones, about 63% occurring once; the ten biggest clones make up less than 3.5%. Sequencing was carried out using PBMCs. The receptors here all came from a woman between 40 and 55 years old in good health and CMV-seropositive.

This clone was found a few times. The chain uses TRBV5-1 and TRBJ2-1; tentative D call: TRBD1 (5 bases). The CDR3 sequence is 12 residues long. V lost 0 bases and J lost 9, with 7 bases in between. Germline V lookup: CDR1 SGHRS, CDR2 YFSETQ. CDR3 sequence: CASSLDRIEQFF. The CDR3, as DNA: TGCGCCAGCAGCTTGGACAGGATTGAGCAGTTCTTC.

This clone came up a few times. The chain combines TRBV7-2 with TRBJ1-2; D possibly corresponds to TRBD1 (5 bases). This CDR3 comprises 18 residues. The germline V and J ends were trimmed by 1 base and 7 bases, with 25 bases remaining between them. In germline, CDR1 is SGHTA, CDR2 FQGNSA. The CDR3 DNA reads TGTGCCAGCAGCTTAGTACCTTCTGCGGCCGGGGGTTTAGGTGGCTACACCTTC. Amino acid sequence: CASSLVPSAAGGLGGYTF.

This sequence joins TRBV4-3 and TRBJ1-4, with a weak D call TRBD1 (5 bases). The V end lost 0 bases, the J end lost 8 bases, and 13 bases lay between the germline ends. Germline V gene lookup returns CDR1 LGHNA and CDR2 YSLEER. The CDR3 is made up of 15 amino acids. The CDR3 here is CASSQEGAGEEKLFF. The CDR3, as DNA: TGCGCCAGCAGCCAAGAAGGCGCGGGGGAAGAAAAACTGTTTTTT.

This chain connects TRBV14 to TRBJ2-1; 11 nucleotides align to TRBD1. Germline assignment: CDR1 SGHDN and CDR2 FVKESK. The length of the CDR3 is 17 residues. After removal of 0 bases from V and 8 bases from J, the junction contained 9 bases not matched to a gene. The CDR3 protein is CASSQDRGTGGWDEQFF. CDR3 sequence (DNA): TGTGCCAGCAGCCAAGATCGTGGGACAGGGGGTTGGGATGAGCAGTTCTTC.

The V gene is TRBV4-1, the J gene TRBJ2-5; possibly TRBD1 for D (6 bases). The J call may be wrong; the DNA end is better matched by TRBJ2-7. Germline V CDR1 and CDR2: MGHRA, YSYEKL. The CDR3 has 16 residues. The CDR3 sequence is CASSQDPTGFSYEQYF. The CDR3 coding sequence is TGCGCCAGCAGCCAAGATCCAACAGGGTTCTCCTACGAGCAGTACTTC.

This chain connects TRBV7-9 to TRBJ2-4, with D unresolved. The CDR3 length is 15 residues. Trimming took off 0 bases at V and 1 base at J, with 7 bases between the two ends. Germline lookup yields CDR1 SEHNR and CDR2 FQNEAQ (reference sequence). Written as DNA, the CDR3 is TGTGCCAGCAGCTTAGCAAACAGTGCCAAAAACATTCAGTACTTC. As protein: CASSLANSAKNIQYF.

V and J are TRBV7-2 and TRBJ2-7; a possible D gene is TRBD2 (6 bases). Trimming took off 2 bases at V and 2 bases at J, with 13 bases between the two ends. Germline V CDR1 and CDR2: SGHTA, FQGNSA. The CDR3 is 15 residues long. CDR3 region: CASSLTAEGTYEQYF. The CDR3 DNA is TGTGCCAGCAGCTTAACAGCGGAGGGAACCTACGAGCAGTACTTC. Full variable domain (missing parts from reference TRBV7-2 and TRBJ2-7): GAGVSQSPSNKVTEKGKDVELRCDPISGHTALYWYRQSLGQGLEFLIYFQGNSAPDKSGLPSDRFSAERTGGSVSTLTIQRTQQEDSAVYLCASSLTAEGTYEQYFGPGTRLTVT.

The DNA for the CDR3 is TGTGCCAGCAGCCCGGGACTAGCGCAAGATACGCAGTATTTT. Translating it yields CASSPGLAQDTQYF. The chain links TRBV6-1 to TRBJ2-3; 10 bases align to TRBD2. The CDR3 extends over 14 amino acids. Looked up from germline, CDR1 is MNHNS and CDR2 is SASEGT. Losses at the gene ends were 6 bases for V and 5 bases for J; bases not matched to a gene: 5.

This chain joins TRBV15 and TRBJ2-2; tentatively, D is TRBD2 (6 bases). This CDR3 contains 15 residues. From germline, CDR1 is LNHNV and CDR2 YYDKDF (reference sequence). Between the trimmed V and J ends, which lost 1 base and 0 bases, there was a span of 6 bases. CDR3 loop: CATSRGDSNTGELFF. The CDR3 coding sequence is TGTGCCACCAGCAGAGGGGACTCGAACACCGGGGAGCTGTTTTTT.

The chain links TRBV6-1 to TRBJ2-1; 7 bases fit TRBD2. The CDR3 extends over 17 amino acids. V lost 0 bases to trimming and J lost 6 bases; unmatched junction nucleotides: 11. Looked up from germline, CDR1 is MNHNS and CDR2 is SASEGT. CDR3 sequence reads: CASSEALGGSLGNEQFF. CDR3 in DNA: TGTGCCAGCAGTGAAGCGCTCGGGGGGAGCCTGGGCAATGAGCAGTTCTTC.

Only a few counts were recorded for this clone. This rearrangement joins TRBV6-5 to TRBJ2-7; the match to TRBD1 covers 9 bases. Per germline, CDR1 MNHEY and CDR2 SVGAGI. CDR3 length equals 14 residues. V lost 5 bases and J lost 0; bases outside the gene matches: 2. The CDR3 DNA is TGTGCCAGCAGTGGGGACAGGGTCTCCTACGAGCAGTACTTC. Its translation is CASSGDRVSYEQYF.

The CDR3 DNA reads as TGTGCCAGCAGTTCCCCCCGTGCGAGTCAGCCCCAGCATTTT. It specifies CASSSPRASQPQHF. This chain connects TRBV28 to TRBJ1-5; D ambiguous. V was cut by 4 bases and J by 6 bases, with 13 bases left in between. Germline CDR1 is MDHEN and CDR2 is SYDVKM. The length of the CDR3 is 14 residues.

This clone was seen only once. J is TRBJ1-5 and V is TRBV28; D is unclear. The CDR3 loop spans 12 amino acids. The germline CDR1 and CDR2 sequences are MDHEN and SYDVKM. The ends were cut back, 2 bases at V and 6 bases at J, with 5 bases in the middle. The CDR3 nucleotides are TGTGCCAGCAGTTTACCGGGTCAGCCCCAGCATTTT. The encoded protein is CASSLPGQPQHF. Looking up the rest from reference TRBV28 and TRBJ1-5 gives the full variable domain: DVKVTQSSRYLVKRTGEKVFLECVQDMDHENMFWYRQDPGLGLRLIYFSYDVKMKEKGDIPEGYSVSREKKERFSLILESASTNQTSMYLCASSLPGQPQHFGDGTRLSIL.

The rearrangement joins TRBV28 to TRBJ2-1; 11 bases line up with TRBD2. V trimming: 1 base; J trimming: 5 bases; junction bases outside the gene matches: 4. The CDR3 sequence is 16 residues long. Germline V gene lookup returns CDR1 MDHEN and CDR2 SYDVKM. CDR3 coding DNA: TGTGCCAGCAGTTTATTAGCGGGAGGGGCTGACAATGAGCAGTTCTTC. It is translated as CASSLLAGGADNEQFF.

This clone was seen a handful of times. This sequence joins TRBV2 and TRBJ2-5; 9 bases agree with TRBD1. The closer fit of TRBJ2-7 to the DNA end suggests the J call may be wrong. CDR3 length: 14 amino acids. Germline V gene lookup returns CDR1 SNHLY and CDR2 FYNNEI. The CDR3 sequence is CASTSTGGVYEQYF. The DNA for the CDR3 is TGTGCCAGTACATCTACAGGGGGCGTCTACGAGCAGTACTTC.

The V call is TRBV9, the J call TRBJ1-6; 7 nucleotides align to TRBD1. V lost 4 bases to trimming and J lost 9 bases; unmatched junction nucleotides: 4. This CDR3 is 13 amino acids long. Per the germline V gene, CDR1 is SGDLS and CDR2 is YYNGEE. The DNA for the CDR3 is TGTGCCAGCAGCTTGAACAGGGGTTCACCCCTCCACTTT. This sequence encodes CASSLNRGSPLHF.

This clone occurred a few times. The J gene is TRBJ1-3, the V gene TRBV7-2; perhaps TRBD1 as D (6 bases). Germline V lookup: CDR1 SGHTA, CDR2 FQGNSA. The CDR3 totals 14 residues. Trimming stripped 1 base from V and 10 bases from J, with 14 bases between. The CDR3 loop reads CASSLEGDGETIYF. For the CDR3, the DNA is TGTGCCAGCAGCTTAGAGGGGGACGGAGAAACCATATATTTT.

This rearrangement joins TRBV4-3 to TRBJ2-5; the match to TRBD2 covers 7 bases. The DNA end favors TRBJ2-7, so the J call may be wrong. This CDR3 spans 16 amino acids. The germline gives CDR1 LGHNA, CDR2 YSLEER. CDR3 protein: CASSRLLAEHSYEQYF. CDR3 bases: TGCGCCAGCAGCCGGCTGCTAGCGGAGCATAGCTACGAGCAGTACTTC.

This clone was counted between two and nine times. The chain combines TRBV4-3 with TRBJ2-5, with 12 bases that match TRBD2. The CDR3 contains 17 residues. Trimming removed 2 bases from V and 2 bases from J; junction bases left unmatched: 6. Germline V gene sequence: CDR1 LGHNA, CDR2 YSLEER. DNA for the CDR3: TGCGCCAGCAGCCAAATTTCTAGCGGGGGGGTACAAGAGACCCAGTACTTC. It translates to CASSQISSGGVQETQYF.

This clone was counted a few times. The J gene is TRBJ2-2, the V gene TRBV28, with TRBD2 identical over 8 bases. This CDR3 spans 15 amino acids. J gave up 7 bases and V 7 bases, and 11 bases lay outside the gene matches. Looked up from germline, CDR1 is MDHEN and CDR2 is SYDVKM. CDR3 nucleotides: TGTGCCAGCATGATGAGCGGGAGTCAGGGCGGGGAGCTGTTTTTT. Its protein is CASMMSGSQGGELFF.

The chain carries TRBV27 and TRBJ2-1; 7 nucleotides align to TRBD2. The V gene end was trimmed by 5 bases and the J gene end by 0 bases; junction bases not matched to a gene: 10. In germline, CDR1 is MNHEY, CDR2 SMNVEV (reference sequence). There are 17 residues in the CDR3. CDR3 sequence: CASSRLAELLSYNEQFF. Written as DNA, the CDR3 is TGTGCCAGCAGTCGACTAGCAGAGTTACTCTCCTACAATGAGCAGTTCTTC.